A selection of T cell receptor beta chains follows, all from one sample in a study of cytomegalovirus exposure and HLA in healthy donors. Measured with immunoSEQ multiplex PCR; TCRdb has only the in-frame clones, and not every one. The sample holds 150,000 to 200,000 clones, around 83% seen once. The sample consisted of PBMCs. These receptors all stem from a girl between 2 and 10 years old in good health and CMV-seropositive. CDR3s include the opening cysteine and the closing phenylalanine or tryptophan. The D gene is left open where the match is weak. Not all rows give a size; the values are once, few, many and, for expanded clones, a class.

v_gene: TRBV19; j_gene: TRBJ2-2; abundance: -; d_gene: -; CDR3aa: CASSPRGTGTNTGELFF; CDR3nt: TGTGCCAGTAGTCCCCGCGGGACGGGTACTAACACCGGGGAGCTGTTTTTT
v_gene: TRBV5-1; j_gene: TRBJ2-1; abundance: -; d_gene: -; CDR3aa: CASSIRAGEQFF; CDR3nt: TGCGCCAGCAGCATTCGGGCGGGTGAGCAGTTCTTC
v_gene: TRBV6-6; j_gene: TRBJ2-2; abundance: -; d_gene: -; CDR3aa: CASIGAGSGELFF; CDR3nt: TGTGCCAGCATCGGAGCTGGGTCCGGGGAGCTGTTTTTT
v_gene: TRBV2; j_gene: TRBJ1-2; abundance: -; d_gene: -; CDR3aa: CASAVGGLGYTF; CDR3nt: TGTGCCAGCGCGGTGGGGGGTCTTGGCTACACCTTC
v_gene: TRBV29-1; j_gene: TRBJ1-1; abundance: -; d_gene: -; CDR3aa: CSVEYTQNTEAFF; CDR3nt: TGCAGCGTTGAATACACCCAGAACACTGAAGCTTTCTTT
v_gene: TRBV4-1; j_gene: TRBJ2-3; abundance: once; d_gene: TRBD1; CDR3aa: CASSQDNRGPRDTQYF; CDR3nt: TGCGCTAGCAGCCAAGACAACAGGGGACCCAGAGATACGCAGTATTTT
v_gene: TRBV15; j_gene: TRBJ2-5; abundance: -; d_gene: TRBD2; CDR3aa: CATSRDYGSGRWETQYF; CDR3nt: TGTGCCACCAGCAGAGATTATGGGAGCGGGAGATGGGAGACCCAGTACTTC
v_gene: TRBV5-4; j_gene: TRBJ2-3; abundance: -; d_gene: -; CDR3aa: CASSSGSTDTQYF; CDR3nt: TGTGCCAGCAGCTCCGGGAGTACAGATACGCAGTATTTT
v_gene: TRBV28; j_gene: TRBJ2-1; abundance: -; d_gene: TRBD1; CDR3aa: CASGTGQGYNEQFF; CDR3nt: TGTGCCAGCGGGACGGGACAGGGCTACAATGAGCAGTTCTTC
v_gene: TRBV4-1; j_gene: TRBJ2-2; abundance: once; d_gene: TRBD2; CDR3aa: CASRPTSGNTGELFF; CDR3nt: TGCGCCAGCAGACCTACTAGCGGGAATACCGGGGAGCTGTTTTTT
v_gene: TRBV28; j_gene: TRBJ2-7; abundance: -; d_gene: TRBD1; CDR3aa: CASSAPTGPRSYEQYF; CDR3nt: TGTGCCAGCAGCGCCCCGACAGGGCCCCGCTCCTACGAGCAGTACTTC
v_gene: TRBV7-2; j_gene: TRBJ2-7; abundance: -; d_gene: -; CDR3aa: CASSPRGASTVSYEQYF; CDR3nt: TGTGCCAGCAGCCCCAGGGGGGCTAGCACCGTCTCCTACGAGCAGTACTTC
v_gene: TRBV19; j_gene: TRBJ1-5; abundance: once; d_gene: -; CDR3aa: CASSARGGGATQHF; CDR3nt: TGTGCCAGTAGTGCCCGGGGAGGGGGGGCTACCCAGCATTTT
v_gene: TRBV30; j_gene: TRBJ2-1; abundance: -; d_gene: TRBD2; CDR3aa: CAWKLWREYNEQFF; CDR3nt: TGTGCCTGGAAGCTCTGGCGGGAGTACAATGAGCAGTTCTTC
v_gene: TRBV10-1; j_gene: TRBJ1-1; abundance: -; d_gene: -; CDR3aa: CASSESRAVEAFF; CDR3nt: TGCGCCAGCAGTGAGTCGCGGGCGGTTGAAGCTTTCTTT
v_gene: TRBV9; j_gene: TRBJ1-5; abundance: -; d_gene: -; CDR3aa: CASSAGPQHF; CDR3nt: TGTGCCAGCAGCGCAGGACCCCAGCATTTT